The TCR beta chain under discussion was sequenced for a study of blood T cell repertoires in COVID-19. Study-wide background: Sources were T cells, B-cell-depleted T cells, or PBMCs; the material itself was cDNA or gDNA.

In the authors' methods: Nucleated cell counts were estimated from reference gene primer amplification. Profiled with immunoSEQ multiplex PCR; TCRdb holds only in-frame clones, not every one. V, J and clone size derive from that table, while D and trimming were established from the DNA sequence. The sample consists of 240,000 or so clones, 75% to 90% of them appearing once. This CDR3 is built from 15 residues. CDR1 and CDR2 from the germline V gene are SGHRS and YFSETQ. Trimming left V 4 bases short and J 7 bases short, with 17 bases between. This clonotype originated in a man in his fifties or sixties who had been exposed to COVID-19. The V call is TRBV5-1, the J call TRBJ1-4; D not certain. Sequenced material: PBMCs or T cells enriched from blood (not recorded which). CDR3 bases: TGCGCCAGCAGCCCCCGCGGGGTATCAGGTGAAAAACTGTTTTTT. Translating gives CASSPRGVSGEKLFF.